Below are 2 T cell receptor beta chains sequenced from a single sample in a study of shared clonotypes between healthy human individuals (dated by TCRdb to the early 2020s). The library was prepared using the immunoSEQ multiplex PCR assay. The table comes from immuneACCESS by way of TCRdb, which keeps in-frame sequences with V and J called. Part of the clones is missing from these tables; in studies checked, under half for an unresolved V gene and the rest for unknown reasons. The sample contains some 2,000,000 clones, approximately 95% of them found a single time. The top ten hold roughly 0.13% of the sample. What was sequenced was naive CD4+ T cells sorted from blood. What the cell subset or site label conveys for this sample: CD45RA+ positively selected. These receptors originate from a man younger than 35 in good health.

The chain has TRBV5-1 and TRBJ2-1; 7 bases line up with TRBD2. CDR1 is SGHRS, CDR2 YFSETQ, per germline. The CDR3 runs to 15 residues. V gave up 3 bases and J gave up 7 bases; unmatched junction bases: 10. The CDR3 DNA sequence: TGCGCCAGCAGCTCGGGGACTACCGTCGGGAATGAGCAGTTCTTC. Translated: CASSSGTTVGNEQFF.

In this sample, this clone turned up once. This sequence joins TRBV7-6 and TRBJ2-5; either TRBD1 or TRBD2 may fit D (5 bases each). This CDR3 has 14 residues. V was shortened by 4 bases and J by 9 bases, with 18 bases between the two germline ends. The germline V gene has CDR1 SGHVS and CDR2 FNYEAQ. Here the CDR3 reads CASSSEGPPAAQYF. The CDR3 DNA follows: TGTGCCAGCAGCTCAGAGGGACCACCCGCGGCCCAGTACTTC.